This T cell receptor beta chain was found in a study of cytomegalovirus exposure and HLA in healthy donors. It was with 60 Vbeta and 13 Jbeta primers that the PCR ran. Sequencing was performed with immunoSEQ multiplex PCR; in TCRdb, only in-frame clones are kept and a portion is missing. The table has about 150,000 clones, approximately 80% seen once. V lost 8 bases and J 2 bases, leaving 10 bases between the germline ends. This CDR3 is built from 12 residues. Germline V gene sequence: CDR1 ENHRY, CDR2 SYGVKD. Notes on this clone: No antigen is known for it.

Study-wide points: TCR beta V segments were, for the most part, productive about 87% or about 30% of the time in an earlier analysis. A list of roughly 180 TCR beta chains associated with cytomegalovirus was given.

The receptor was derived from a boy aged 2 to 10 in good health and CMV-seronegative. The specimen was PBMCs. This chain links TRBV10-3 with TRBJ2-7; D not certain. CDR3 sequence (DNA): TGTGCCATCGGTAGAGTCCCCTACGAGCAGTACTTC. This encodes CAIGRVPYEQYF.